These 20 T cell receptor beta chains were all obtained from the same sample, sequenced in a study of T cell responses to AZD1222 COVID-19 vaccine. Generated by immunoSEQ multiplex PCR, the TCRdb table keeps only in-frame clones and is missing some. This sample has around 150,000 clones, with around 91% found just once. Here the sequenced sample was peripheral blood, taken 28 days after the second AZD1222 dose. These receptors came from an adult who received the AZD1222 COVID-19 vaccine.

V usage is TRBV2 and J usage is TRBJ1-5, with 7 bases identical to TRBD1. Per the germline V gene, CDR1 is SNHLY and CDR2 is FYNNEI. The CDR3 has 13 amino acids. J lost 7 bases, V lost 5 bases, and 5 bases had no gene match. This CDR3 is CASSSTGRQPQHF. For the CDR3, the DNA is TGTGCCAGCAGTTCGACAGGGCGCCAGCCCCAGCATTTT.

The rearrangement uses TRBV6-5 and TRBJ1-1; D gene uncertain. CDR1 MNHEY and CDR2 SVGAGI come from the germline V gene. With 2 bases removed from V and 3 bases from J, the gap between germline ends came to 7 bases. The length of the CDR3 is 13 residues. The CDR3 nucleotides are TGTGCCAGCAGTTACAGGCCGTACACTGAAGCTTTCTTT. Protein sequence: CASSYRPYTEAFF.

The CDR3 DNA reads TGCGCCAGCAGCGGGACGGTGAGCTCTGGGGCCAACGTCCTGACTTTC. Translated: CASSGTVSSGANVLTF. The V and J genes are TRBV5-1 and TRBJ2-6; D could derive from TRBD1 or TRBD2 (5 bases each). Germline V gene data show CDR1 as SGHRS and CDR2 as YFSETQ. Trimming pared 4 bases from V and 0 bases from J, leaving 11 bases between. The CDR3 is 16 amino acids.

In its sample, this clone was seen a few times. The gene calls are TRBV5-4 and TRBJ1-6; weak D call: TRBD1 (6 bases). Germline values: CDR1 SGHNT, CDR2 YYREEE (reference sequence). The CDR3 sequence is 17 residues long. Between the trimmed V and J ends, which lost 0 bases and 0 bases, there was a span of 10 bases. In DNA, the CDR3 is TGTGCCAGCAGCTTGGAAGGGGGAAGCTCCTATAATTCACCCCTCCACTTT. Translated: CASSLEGGSSYNSPLHF.

The chain employs TRBV4-1 and TRBJ2-7, with D perhaps matching TRBD2 (6 bases). V shed 4 bases and J shed 4 bases, with 17 bases lying between them. From germline, CDR1 is MGHRA and CDR2 YSYEKL. The CDR3 sequence is 15 residues long. The CDR3 DNA is TGCGCCAGCAGCCTCCAAGGGACGGGAGAATACGAGCAGTACTTC. This gives the protein CASSLQGTGEYEQYF.

The sample holds many counts of this clone. This rearrangement joins TRBV29-1 to TRBJ2-2; possibly TRBD2 for D (7 bases). Trimming removed 0 bases at V and 3 bases at J, with 17 bases between. The CDR3 totals 17 residues. Germline values: CDR1 SQVTM, CDR2 ANQGSEA. This chain's CDR3 is CSVEDTGGTLYTGELFF. CDR3 nucleotide sequence: TGCAGCGTTGAAGACACCGGGGGGACACTCTACACCGGGGAGCTGTTTTTT.

The chain joins TRBV15 to TRBJ2-3; 7 bases align to TRBD1. In germline, CDR1 is LNHNV, CDR2 YYDKDF (reference sequence). Trimming cost V 0 bases and J 3 bases; bases outside gene matches: 6. The CDR3 loop spans 16 amino acids. CDR3 sequence: CATSRDRSGGTDTQYF. CDR3 bases: TGTGCCACCAGCAGAGATCGGTCAGGGGGTACAGATACGCAGTATTTT.

There are a few counts of this clone. The gene calls are TRBV11-3 and TRBJ2-2; D perhaps matches TRBD1 (6 bases). V lost 5 bases and J 1 base, leaving 11 bases between the germline ends. The CDR3 covers 15 residues. Germline CDR1 reads SGHNT; CDR2 reads YENEEA. CDR3 residues: CASSLGGRNTGELFF. The DNA of the CDR3 is TGTGCCAGCAGCCTAGGGGGTAGGAACACCGGGGAGCTGTTTTTT.

Notes on this clone: The sample holds other DNA sequences that translate to the same CDR3. The rearrangement links TRBV7-9 to TRBJ2-2, with D uncertain. Trimming took off 5 bases at V and 8 bases at J, with 6 bases between the two ends. The germline CDR1 and CDR2 sequences are SEHNR and FQNEAQ (reference sequence). This CDR3 region has 11 residues. For the CDR3, the DNA is TGTGCCAGCAGCCTTAGTGGGGAGCTGTTTTTT. Translation: CASSLSGELFF.

This clone was found once. The genes are TRBV30 and TRBJ2-3; 14 nucleotides align to TRBD2. CDR3 length equals 20 residues. Germline CDR1 and CDR2: GTSNPN and SVGIG (reference sequence). V dropped 1 base and J dropped 6; count of bases not matched to a gene: 18. Written as DNA, the CDR3 is TGTGCCTGGAGTGGCCTGGTCTCTAAAGGGACTAGCGGGAGTCGTGATACGCAGTATTTT. Amino acids: CAWSGLVSKGTSGSRDTQYF.

The chain employs TRBV9 and TRBJ2-1; TRBD1 is a possible D gene (5 bases). The ends were cut back, 7 bases at V and 7 bases at J, with 12 bases in the middle. CDR3 length: 12 amino acids. The germline CDR1 and CDR2 sequences are SGDLS and YYNGEE. Here the CDR3 reads CASGEGVNEQFF. The CDR3 coding sequence is TGTGCCAGCGGGGAAGGGGTGAATGAGCAGTTCTTC.

The V gene is TRBV5-4, the J gene TRBJ2-7; 9 bases map to TRBD1. Germline CDR1 and CDR2: SGHNT and YYREEE (reference sequence). The CDR3 totals 15 residues. V shed 3 bases and J 2 bases; nucleotides not matched to a gene: 6. The CDR3 loop is CASSSLGQGPYEQYF. The DNA for the CDR3 is TGTGCCAGCAGCTCGCTGGGACAGGGTCCCTACGAGCAGTACTTC.

The rearrangement uses TRBV2 and TRBJ2-2; D unclear. The CDR3 is 14 residues long. Germline CDR1 reads SNHLY; CDR2 reads FYNNEI. Trimming pared 6 bases from V and 5 bases from J, leaving 13 bases between. This chain's CDR3 is CASSILGPTGELFF. CDR3 in DNA: TGTGCCAGCAGCATTTTGGGTCCGACCGGGGAGCTGTTTTTT.

This clone has a single count. This chain links TRBV7-2 with TRBJ2-5; TRBD2 matches at 8 bases. V was clipped by 2 bases and J by 6 bases; unmatched bases: 8. The CDR3 is made up of 15 amino acids. The V gene's germline CDR1 is SGHTA and CDR2 FQGNSA. The CDR3 sequence: CASSLSRGGTQTQYF. The CDR3 DNA reads TGTGCCAGCAGCTTATCTCGGGGGGGCACACAGACCCAGTACTTC.

CDR3 in amino acids: CASSVGVAGARFSYNSPLHF. The CDR3 coding sequence is TGTGCCAGCAGCGTAGGGGTTGCGGGTGCCCGCTTCTCATATAATTCACCCCTCCACTTT. The chain links TRBV9 to TRBJ1-6; D call uncertain. Trimming removed 0 bases from V and 4 bases from J, with 23 bases in between. The CDR3 extends over 20 amino acids. Germline CDR1 is SGDLS and CDR2 is YYNGEE. The variable domain in full, completed from reference TRBV9 and TRBJ1-6, reads DSGVTQTPKHLITATGQRVTLRCSPRSGDLSVYWYQQSLDQGLQFLIQYYNGEERAKGNILERFSAQQFPDLHSELNLSSLELGDSALYFCASSVGVAGARFSYNSPLHFGNGTRLTVT.

V and J are TRBV30 and TRBJ2-7, with TRBD2 matching 9 bases. V gave up 0 bases and J gave up 0 bases; unmatched junction bases: 6. This CDR3 has 16 amino acids. CDR1 GTSNPN and CDR2 SVGIG come from the germline V gene (reference sequence). CDR3: CAWSVHLAGTSYEQYF. For the CDR3, the DNA is TGTGCCTGGAGTGTACACCTAGCGGGGACCTCCTACGAGCAGTACTTC.

CDR3 DNA: TGTGCCAGCAGTTTAGGGATGAGGGAGGGCTACACCTTC. Protein product: CASSLGMREGYTF. This chain connects TRBV28 to TRBJ1-2; D gene uncertain. V was pared by 2 bases and J by 8 bases, with 12 bases between. The CDR3 contains 13 residues. Germline lookup yields CDR1 MDHEN and CDR2 SYDVKM.

The V call is TRBV3-1 (or the pseudogene TRBV3-2), the J call TRBJ1-2, with 7 bases fitting TRBD1. V dropped 6 bases and J dropped 5; count of bases not matched to a gene: 6. The CDR3 sequence is 13 residues long. CDR1 and CDR2 (germline): LGHDT, YNNKEL (reference sequence). This CDR3 reads CASSRTGWYGYTF. The CDR3 bases are TGTGCCAGCAGTCGGACAGGTTGGTATGGCTACACCTTC.

This rearrangement joins TRBV27 to TRBJ2-1; the D call may be TRBD1 or TRBD2 (5 bases each). Germline-derived CDR1 and CDR2 are MNHEY and SMNVEV (reference sequence). The CDR3 extends over 13 amino acids. The V gene lost 6 bases and the J gene lost 8 bases, with 14 bases spanning the gap. The CDR3 sequence is CASRPRVGDEQFF. CDR3 sequence (DNA): TGTGCCAGCAGGCCTCGGGTGGGGGATGAGCAGTTCTTC.

The V call is TRBV11-2, the J call TRBJ1-6; D remains ambiguous. The CDR3 runs to 14 residues. Germline CDR1 is SGHAT and CDR2 is FQNNGV. With 3 bases removed from V and 5 bases from J, the gap between germline ends came to 8 bases. The CDR3 sequence: CASSFWSNNSPLHF. In DNA form, the CDR3 reads TGTGCCAGCAGCTTCTGGTCGAATAATTCACCCCTCCACTTT.